This TCR beta chain was recovered during a study of blood T cell repertoires in COVID-19. Study-level background: Material from acute and convalescent COVID-19 was sourced from the United States, Italy and Spain. Sources were T cells, B-cell-depleted T cells, or PBMCs; the material itself was cDNA or gDNA.

Authors' analysis steps: Quantification of nucleated cells was approximated via reference gene primer amplification. Sequencing used immunoSEQ multiplex PCR; TCRdb keeps in-frame clones, though not all of them. V, J and clone size are those of that table, while D and trimming were read from the DNA. The sample yields tens of thousands of clones, 78% seen once. V lost 0 bases and J lost 8, with 14 bases in between. Germline-derived CDR1 and CDR2 are SGHKS and YYEKEE (reference sequence). The length of the CDR3 is 14 residues. The Seattle patients joined while their infection was active and were tracked longitudinally afterward.

This sequence was found in a man aged 65-85 years with COVID-19, enrolled during active disease. Sequencing was done on a sample of peripheral blood. V is TRBV5-5 and J is TRBJ1-1; D ambiguous. This CDR3 reads CASSLALGSREAFF. The CDR3 bases are TGTGCCAGCAGCTTGGCATTGGGGAGTAGGGAAGCTTTCTTT. The full variable domain, rest sourced from reference TRBV5-5 and TRBJ1-1, is DAGVTQSPTHLIKTRGQQVTLRCSPISGHKSVSWYQQVLGQGPQFIFQYYEKEERGRGNFPDRFSARQFPNYSSELNVNALLLGDSALYLCASSLALGSREAFFGQGTRLTVV.